This record looks at one TCR beta chain sequence and its context. Its target is unknown. Regarding time point: pre-sensitization, week 0. Described treatment: therapeutic diphenylcyclopropenone sensitization with weekly scalp DPC. Suited to DPC and affected by alopecia, the donors ranged from 18 to 70 years old. The V end lost 3 bases, the J end lost 0 bases, and 26 bases lay between the germline ends. CDR1 is DFQATT, CDR2 SNEGSKA, per germline (reference sequence). The CDR3 extends over 19 amino acids. The sample comes from a study of human T cells and chemical hapten exposure. Overall study: From small differences in pooled library volume came most of the variation in per-sample TCR yields. General observations from the study: Expanded TCR counts at PT1 were positively correlated with the patch test score. There was alopecia in the donors, so their immune response may differ from that of healthy people.

TCRdb itself ran the RACE reads through MiXCR, one entry per CDR3 protein. The data show roughly 40,000 distinct CDR3 sequences, 9.5% to 15% seen once. The source material was whole blood, sampled in connection with sensitization to the hapten diphenylcyclopropenone (DPC). The origin of this receptor is a woman aged 25 to 39 with alopecia areata. Some clones in this sample may be carry-over from other donors' samples. The rearrangement links TRBV20-1 to TRBJ1-1; D is possibly TRBD1 (5 bases). The chain's CDR3 is CSARIARVGFGHLNTEAFF. In DNA, the CDR3 is TGCAGTGCTAGGATCGCCAGGGTGGGATTCGGCCATCTGAACACTGAAGCTTTCTTT.